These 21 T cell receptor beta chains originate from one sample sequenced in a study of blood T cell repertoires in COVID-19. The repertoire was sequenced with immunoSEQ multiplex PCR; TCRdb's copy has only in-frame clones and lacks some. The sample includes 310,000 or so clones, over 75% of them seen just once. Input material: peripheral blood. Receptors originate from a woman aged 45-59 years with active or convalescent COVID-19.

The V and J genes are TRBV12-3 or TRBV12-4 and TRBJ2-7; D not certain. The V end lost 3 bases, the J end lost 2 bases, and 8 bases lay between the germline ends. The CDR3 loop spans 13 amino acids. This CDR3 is CASSLHTTYEQYF. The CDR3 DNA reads TGTGCCAGCAGTTTGCACACAACCTACGAGCAGTACTTC.

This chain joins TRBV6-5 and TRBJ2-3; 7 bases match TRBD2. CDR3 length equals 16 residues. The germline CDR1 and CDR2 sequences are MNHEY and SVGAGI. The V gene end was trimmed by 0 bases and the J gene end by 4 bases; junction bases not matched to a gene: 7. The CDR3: CASSYSALARADTQYF. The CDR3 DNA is TGTGCCAGCAGTTACTCAGCACTAGCGCGGGCAGATACGCAGTATTTT.

The CDR3 loop reads CASSFGQGDQPQHF. The CDR3 DNA follows: TGTGCCAGCAGTTTTGGACAGGGGGATCAGCCCCAGCATTTT. J is TRBJ1-5 and V is TRBV2, with TRBD1 matching 10 bases. The ends lost 5 bases at V and 5 bases at J; junction bases unmatched: 3. The CDR3 covers 14 residues. CDR1 is SNHLY and CDR2 is FYNNEI in the germline V gene.

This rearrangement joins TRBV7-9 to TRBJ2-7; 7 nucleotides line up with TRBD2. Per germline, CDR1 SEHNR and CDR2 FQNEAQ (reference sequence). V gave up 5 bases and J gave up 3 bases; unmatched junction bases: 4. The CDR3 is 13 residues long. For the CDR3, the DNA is TGTGCCAGCAGCGGACTAGTCAACTACGAGCAGTACTTC. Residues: CASSGLVNYEQYF.

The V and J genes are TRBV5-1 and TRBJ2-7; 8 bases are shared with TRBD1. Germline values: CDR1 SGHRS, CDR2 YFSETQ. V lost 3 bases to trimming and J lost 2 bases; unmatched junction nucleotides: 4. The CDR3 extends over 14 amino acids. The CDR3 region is CASSSTGVPYEQYF. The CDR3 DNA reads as TGCGCCAGCAGCTCGACAGGGGTCCCCTACGAGCAGTACTTC.

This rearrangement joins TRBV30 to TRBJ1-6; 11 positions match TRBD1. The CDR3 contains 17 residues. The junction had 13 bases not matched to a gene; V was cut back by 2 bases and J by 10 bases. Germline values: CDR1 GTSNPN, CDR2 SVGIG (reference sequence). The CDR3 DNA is TGTGCCTGGAGTCCCCAGGGACAGGGGGGCAGGAGGTCACCCCTCCACTTT. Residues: CAWSPQGQGGRRSPLHF.

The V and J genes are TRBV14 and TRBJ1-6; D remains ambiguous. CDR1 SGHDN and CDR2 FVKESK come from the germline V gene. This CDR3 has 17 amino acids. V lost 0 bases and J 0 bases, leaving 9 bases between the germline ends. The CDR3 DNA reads TGTGCCAGCAGCCAAGACCCGCTGAGCTCCTATAATTCACCCCTCCACTTT. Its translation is CASSQDPLSSYNSPLHF.

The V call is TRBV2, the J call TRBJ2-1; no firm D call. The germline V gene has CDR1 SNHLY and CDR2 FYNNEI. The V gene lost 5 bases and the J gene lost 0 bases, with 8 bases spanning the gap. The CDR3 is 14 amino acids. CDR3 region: CASSLPSSYNEQFF. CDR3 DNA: TGTGCCAGCAGTTTGCCCAGCTCCTACAATGAGCAGTTCTTC.

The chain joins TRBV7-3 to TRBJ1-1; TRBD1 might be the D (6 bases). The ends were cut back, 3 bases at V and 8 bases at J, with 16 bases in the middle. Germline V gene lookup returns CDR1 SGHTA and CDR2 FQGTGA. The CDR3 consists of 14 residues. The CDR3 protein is CASSFQETGTEAFF. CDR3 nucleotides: TGTGCCAGCAGCTTTCAGGAAACAGGGACAGAAGCTTTCTTT.

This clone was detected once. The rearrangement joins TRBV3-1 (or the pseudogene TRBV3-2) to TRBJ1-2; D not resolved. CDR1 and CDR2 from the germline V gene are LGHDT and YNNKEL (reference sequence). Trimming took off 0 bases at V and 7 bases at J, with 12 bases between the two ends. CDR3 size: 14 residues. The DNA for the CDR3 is TGTGCCAGCAGCCAAGATACACAATTCCCTGGCTACACCTTC. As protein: CASSQDTQFPGYTF.

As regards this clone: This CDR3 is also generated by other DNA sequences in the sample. The CDR3 loop is CASSRQGYEQYF. The DNA for the CDR3 is TGTGCCAGCAGCCGACAGGGGTACGAGCAGTACTTC. V gene TRBV7-2 combines with J gene TRBJ2-7; 8 bases match TRBD1. The J segment lost 4 bases and the V segment lost 5 bases, leaving 1 base of the junction unmatched. Germline V gene sequence: CDR1 SGHTA, CDR2 FQGNSA. This CDR3 is built from 12 residues. The full variable domain, in which reference TRBV7-2 and TRBJ2-7 provide the parts outside the CDR3, is GAGVSQSPSNKVTEKGKDVELRCDPISGHTALYWYRQSLGQGLEFLIYFQGNSAPDKSGLPSDRFSAERTGGSVSTLTIQRTQQEDSAVYLCASSRQGYEQYFGPGTRLTVT.

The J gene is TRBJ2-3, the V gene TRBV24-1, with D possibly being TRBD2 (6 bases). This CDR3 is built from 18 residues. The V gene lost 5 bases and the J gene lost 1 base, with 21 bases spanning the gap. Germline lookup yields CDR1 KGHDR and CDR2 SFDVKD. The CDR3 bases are TGTGCCACCAGTGTCTCGCGGGGCCAGGGAGGCCGCACAGATACGCAGTATTTT. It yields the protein CATSVSRGQGGRTDTQYF.

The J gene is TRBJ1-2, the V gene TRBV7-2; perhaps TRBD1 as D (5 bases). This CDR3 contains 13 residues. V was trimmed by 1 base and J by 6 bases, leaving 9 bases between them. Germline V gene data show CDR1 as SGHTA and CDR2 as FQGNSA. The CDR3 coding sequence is TGTGCCAGCAGCTTAGAGACAGTCGATGGCTACACCTTC. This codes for CASSLETVDGYTF.

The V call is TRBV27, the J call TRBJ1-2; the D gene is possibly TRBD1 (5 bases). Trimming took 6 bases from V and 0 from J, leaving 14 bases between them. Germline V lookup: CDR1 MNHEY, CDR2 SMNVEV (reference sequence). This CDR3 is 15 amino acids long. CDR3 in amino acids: CASRPRGESNYGYTF. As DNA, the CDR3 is TGTGCCAGCAGACCCCGGGGGGAATCTAACTATGGCTACACCTTC.

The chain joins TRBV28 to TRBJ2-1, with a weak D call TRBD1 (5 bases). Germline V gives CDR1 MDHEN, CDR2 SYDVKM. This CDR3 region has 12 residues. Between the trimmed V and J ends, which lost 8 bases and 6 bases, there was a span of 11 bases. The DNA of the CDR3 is TGTGCCAGCGGTACTCAGGGCAATGAGCAGTTCTTC. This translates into CASGTQGNEQFF.

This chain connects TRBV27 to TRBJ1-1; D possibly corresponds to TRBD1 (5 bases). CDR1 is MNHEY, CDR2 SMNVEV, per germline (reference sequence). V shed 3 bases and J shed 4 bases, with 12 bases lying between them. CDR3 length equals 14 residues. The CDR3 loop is CASSLVTAGTEAFF. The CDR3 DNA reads TGTGCCAGCAGTTTGGTGACAGCTGGCACTGAAGCTTTCTTT.

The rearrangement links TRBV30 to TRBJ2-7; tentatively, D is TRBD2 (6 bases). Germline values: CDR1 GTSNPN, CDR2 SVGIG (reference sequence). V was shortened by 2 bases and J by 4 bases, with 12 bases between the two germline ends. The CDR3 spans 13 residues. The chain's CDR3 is CAWSHTGGYEQYF. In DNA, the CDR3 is TGTGCCTGGAGTCACACTGGGGGGTACGAGCAGTACTTC.

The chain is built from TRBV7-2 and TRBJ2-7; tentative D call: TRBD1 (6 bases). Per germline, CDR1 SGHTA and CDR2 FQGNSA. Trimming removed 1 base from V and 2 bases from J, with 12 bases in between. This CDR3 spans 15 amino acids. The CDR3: CASSLDRVRAYEQYF. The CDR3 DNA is TGTGCCAGCAGCTTAGACAGGGTAAGAGCCTACGAGCAGTACTTC.

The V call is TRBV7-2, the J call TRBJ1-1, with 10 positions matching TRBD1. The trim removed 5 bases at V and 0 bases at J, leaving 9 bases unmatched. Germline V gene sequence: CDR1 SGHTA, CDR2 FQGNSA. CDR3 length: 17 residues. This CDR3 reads CASSIRTGGFMNTEAFF. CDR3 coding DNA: TGTGCCAGCAGCATTAGGACAGGGGGTTTCATGAACACTGAAGCTTTCTTT.

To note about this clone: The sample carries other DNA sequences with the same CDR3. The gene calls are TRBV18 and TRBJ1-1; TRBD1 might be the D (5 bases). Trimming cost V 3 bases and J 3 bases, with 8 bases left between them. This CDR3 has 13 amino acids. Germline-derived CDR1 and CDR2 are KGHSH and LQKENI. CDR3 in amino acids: CASSPQGYTEAFF. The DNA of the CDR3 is TGTGCCAGCTCACCGCAGGGCTACACTGAAGCTTTCTTT.

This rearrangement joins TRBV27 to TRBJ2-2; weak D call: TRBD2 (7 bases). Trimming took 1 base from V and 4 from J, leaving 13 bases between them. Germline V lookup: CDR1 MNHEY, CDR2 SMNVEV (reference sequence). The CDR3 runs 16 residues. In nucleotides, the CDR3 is TGTGCCAGCAGTTTATATCTTGGGGGGGCCACCGGGGAGCTGTTTTTT. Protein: CASSLYLGGATGELFF.